This T cell receptor (beta chain) was retrieved from a study of Tregs in tolerant kidney transplant recipients. Germline-derived CDR1 and CDR2 are SNHLY and FYNNEI. The CDR3 is made up of 12 amino acids. The germline V and J ends were trimmed by 7 bases and 5 bases, with 10 bases remaining between them. Study-level points and caveats: Biological reproducibility was not directly addressed, but technical replication error appeared minimal. Some patients' samples used different primers over time, so nucleotide sequences weren't comparable.

Related graft donors supplied nonmyeloablative bone marrow transplants, and mixed chimerism was transient. Clones were read by immunoSEQ multiplex PCR, and TCRdb kept only the in-frame ones, dropping some. The sample gives fewer than 60,000 clones, 91% of which show up once; over 12% is in the top ten. Concerning this clone: Its matching antigen is unknown.

The source of this sequence is a human patient who received a combined kidney and bone marrow transplant. The T cells may come from the graft donor. Here the sequenced sample was CD8+ T cells from blood (PBMCs), taken 24 months after the transplant. V gene TRBV2 combines with J gene TRBJ2-3, with a tentative D call TRBD2 (5 bases). In nucleotides, the CDR3 is TGTGCCAGCATTCCCAGCGGAGATACGCAGTATTTT. This encodes CASIPSGDTQYF.